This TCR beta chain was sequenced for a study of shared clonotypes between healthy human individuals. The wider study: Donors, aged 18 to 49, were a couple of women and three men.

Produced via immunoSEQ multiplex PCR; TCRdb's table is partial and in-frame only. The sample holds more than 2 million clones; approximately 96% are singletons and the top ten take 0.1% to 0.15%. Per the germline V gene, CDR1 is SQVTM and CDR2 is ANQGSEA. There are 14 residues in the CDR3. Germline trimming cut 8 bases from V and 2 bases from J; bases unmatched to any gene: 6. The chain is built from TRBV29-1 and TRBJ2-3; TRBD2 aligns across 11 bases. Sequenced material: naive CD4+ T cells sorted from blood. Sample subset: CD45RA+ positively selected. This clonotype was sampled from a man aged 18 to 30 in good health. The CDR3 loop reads CSSRLAGYTDTQYF. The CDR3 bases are TGCAGCTCGCGACTAGCGGGGTACACAGATACGCAGTATTTT.